The present T cell receptor beta chain was sequenced within a study of cytomegalovirus exposure and HLA in healthy donors (TCRdb year 2017). Background on the whole study: According to an earlier analysis of 587 of the donors, about 180 million T cells yielded some 120 million unique TCR beta sequences and approximately 280 Gb of sequence data. Roughly 300 gigabases of sequencing data and approximately 80 million unique TCR sequences were included in an early release covering 550 to 800 HLA-typed donors. Of the approximately 400 genotyped donors, approximately 83% fell in the genetic ancestry cluster associated with self-reported Caucasian donors. The study was designed to test whether signatures of past pathogen exposure could be identified by cataloging public T cell receptors. The T cell repertoires of some 670 subjects were profiled by immunosequencing and related to cytomegalovirus serostatus. A separate validation cohort of roughly 130 different subjects was used in addition to the 666-subject first cohort. To predict cytomegalovirus infection status, the study brought together high-throughput TCR immunosequencing, statistical association of individual TCRs with disease status, and machine learning. A later analysis re-analyzed previously published TCR beta repertoires from 666 donors and added high-resolution HLA genotyping to study TCR occurrence patterns. Rather than drawing on any new phenotypic data, the later analysis identified candidate immune exposures from TCR beta sequences and the way those sequences occurred across donors. To decide whether each TCR beta V gene segment behaved as functional or pseudogenic, an earlier analysis of some 600 of the donors relied on high-throughput TCR beta sequencing. Donor age, sex, ethnicity and CMV serostatus were compiled alongside the repertoire data. Genome-wide SNP genotypes for about 65% of the 666 donors were used in a later genetic analysis, which treated that subset as a discovery cohort. All discovery cohort repertoires had been generated on a single sequencing platform. Both class I and class II loci were covered by HLA typing, at four-digit resolution. The number of donors typed differed by locus, with about 629-630 for A, B, C, DRB1 and DQB1, over 500 for DQA1, 600 to 610 for DPA1, and some 470 for DPB1. Several DR-DQ haplotypes were handled as single units for association and clustering because linkage in the cohort was strong. Among some 400 genotyped donors of the cohort, an average of about 220,000 unique TCR beta nucleotide sequences was sequenced per donor, of which roughly 18% were non-productive. Overall study results and their limits: According to a later analysis, TCR association rates differed among HLA loci, with DRB1 alleles showing the most associated TCRs and HLA-C alleles showing the fewest. In both the original and validation cohorts, the classifier was reported to diagnose cytomegalovirus status with high specificity and sensitivity. A total of 164 TCR beta chains were listed by the study as associated with cytomegalovirus. In a later analysis, HLA-associated TCR beta chains were found to be more clonally expanded and to have lower generation probabilities than equally common non-associated chains. An association between a missense DCLRE1C variant and V-gene and J-gene trimming of TCR beta chains was found in a later genetic analysis and replicated in an independent cohort. Because counts were too low, seventeen rarely observed V segments, including chromosome 9 orphons, were excluded from the earlier analysis of around 640 of the donors. According to a later genetic analysis, donors in an Asian-associated ancestry cluster had fewer N-insertions in productive TCRs than the approximately 650-donor mean. CMV serostatus was the only immune exposure information available for the cohort. In vitro tests confirmed that three of the cytomegalovirus-associated TCR beta chains recognize cytomegalovirus antigens. A group of highly shared sequence variants was considered likely to be a technical artifact of the sequencing pipeline. In this cohort, only TCR beta chains were sequenced, and detectable features were limited by the absence of alpha or paired-chain data. According to the authors, the approach could potentially be generalized to other disease states and immunological phenotypes. Some IMGT-functional V segments, including TRBV6-2 and TRBV6-3, could not be distinguished by the 87-base-pair reads and were therefore excluded. While some public TCRs were present in many individuals, most TCR sequences turned up only very rarely across donors. Because HLA typing was missing for some donors at each locus, association tests included only the typed subset. In a later analysis, most CMV-associated TCR beta chains were found to appear HLA-restricted, with HLA associations seemingly driven largely by CMV exposure. Linkage disequilibrium might explain the correlated functional status among segregating V segments, but an unknown experimental factor could not be excluded. In a later analysis, several top co-occurrence clusters were reported to appear linked to parvovirus B19, influenza, CMV and Epstein-Barr virus. A further reported finding was that TCR beta sequences accurately predicted the HLA-A and HLA-B alleles for most subjects in the first cohort. Assigning TCR associations to individual alleles was difficult when HLA alleles, especially DR and DQ, strongly co-occurred. The presence/absence analyses assumed that sequencing depth was roughly uniform across donors, and that assumption may not be true. Broadly in line with IMGT annotations, most TCR beta V segments showed up in productive rearrangements about 87% or about 30% of the time in an earlier analysis of under 700 of the donors. At a false discovery rate of 0.05, a later analysis linked about 17,000 TCR beta sequences to specific HLA alleles.

Worth noting for this clone: The target of this receptor is not known.

Counted from cysteine to phenylalanine, this CDR3 has 15 amino acids. This entry keeps only the CDR3 DNA: 45 bases, framed from base 1. The germline V gene gives CDR1 as SGHRS and CDR2 as YFSETQ. V was cut back by 0 bases and J by 5 bases, leaving a gap of 11 bases between them. The library was obtained by the immunoSEQ multiplex PCR assay. For the multiplex PCR, a mixture combining 60 forward primers for TCR Vbeta segments and 13 reverse primers for TCR Jbeta segments was used. The CDR3 region of rearranged TCR beta genes was amplified from genomic DNA by a multiplex PCR assay. Amplified TCR beta libraries were sequenced as 87-base-pair reads on the Illumina HiSeq System. The authors' analysis ran thus. A later analysis tallied approximately 87 million unique TCR beta chains across the 666 repertoires, and some 10 million of those chains were shared by two or more donors. A nearest-neighbor algorithm error-corrected the raw reads and collapsed the reads into unique sequences, merging closely related sequences to remove PCR and sequencing errors. To assign V, D and J gene segments, CDR3 sequences were aligned to IMGT reference sequences. For a sequence to be retained, a match of at least six nucleotides to both a V gene segment and a J gene segment was required. A rearrangement counted as productive if the CDR3 had no stop codons and remained in frame with V and J, and every other rearrangement counted as non-productive. CDR3 was defined by IMGT convention, running from the second conserved V-encoded cysteine to the conserved J-encoded phenylalanine. The earlier analysis of more than 450 of the donors excluded sequences that lacked an unambiguous match to a single V gene segment. In an earlier analysis of 500 to 750 of the donors, V segments were called functional above 56.7% productive rearrangements and were called segregating when the between-donor standard deviation exceeded 5%. A statistical classification framework was built for diagnosing cytomegalovirus status from the catalog of TCR beta chain sequences. V and J gene assignment, in a later analysis, came from comparing TCR nucleotide sequences with IMGT/GENE-DB human TR gene sequences. The TCRdist pipeline was used in a later analysis to assign CDR3 sequences and most-parsimonious VDJ recombination scenarios. In a later analysis, every TCR beta chain was defined by the combination of its CDR3 amino acid sequence and its V-gene family, and reads without a unique V-gene family were dropped. To address suspected cross-contamination and a sequencing artifact, a later analysis removed roughly 640 highly shared, low-generation-probability nucleotide sequences. In a later analysis, a clonal expansion index for each public chain was calculated from normalized within-repertoire ranks of inferred template counts. A later analysis computed generation probabilities with a VDJ recombination model fitted to out-of-frame rearrangements, and checked the results against IGoR. In a later analysis, hypergeometric tests were used to score TCR-TCR, TCR-HLA and TCR-CMV co-occurrence, with a repertoire-size bias correction applied to TCR pairs. False discovery rates were estimated in a later analysis by permuting HLA or CMV assignments 20 times. In a later analysis, co-occurring TCRs were grouped using DBSCAN, with TCRdist sequence similarity added in when clustering inside HLA-allele-positive subsets. Co-occurrence clustering excluded repertoires with fewer than 30,000 or more than 120,000 public chains, plus five with anomalous nucleotide sharing. Drawn from immuneACCESS, this table holds only the in-frame rearrangements with V and J called that TCRdb kept. Clones are partly lost; checked studies trace under half to an unresolved V gene and leave the rest unexplained. That table gives V, J and clone size, and the DNA gave D and trimming. The data table for this sample lists some 140,000 clones. The top ten hold approximately 1.5% of the sample.

In total, fewer than 750 healthy bone marrow donors made up the cohort. At the time of sampling, all cohort members were nominally healthy, though unrecorded immune exposures were likely present. The donor was CMV seronegative and was included in the group of approximately 350 seronegative cohort members. A peripheral blood sample was provided by each donor, and peripheral blood mononuclear cells were used for TCR beta sequencing. Genomic DNA was extracted from the blood cell samples with the Qiagen DNeasy Blood Extraction Kit. Sequenced sample: PBMCs. This sequence was found in a woman aged 40 to 50 in good health and CMV-seronegative. The V gene is TRBV5-1 and the J gene is TRBJ2-2; TRBD2 could be the D gene, as 7 bases match. In nucleotide form, the sequence is TGCGCCAGCAGCTTGGTACAGGGAGGGACCGGGGAGCTGTTTTTT. This sequence encodes CASSLVQGGTGELFF.